The 9 T cell receptor beta chains below all came from one sample that was sequenced in a study of blood T cell repertoires in COVID-19. Profiling relied on immunoSEQ multiplex PCR, and the TCRdb table lists in-frame clones only, not all of them. Among about 200,000 clones listed, 85% were seen once. Sequences were obtained from PBMCs or T cells enriched from blood (not recorded which). These receptors all stem from a man aged 35-49 years who had recovered from COVID-19.

The chain recombines TRBV5-1 with TRBJ2-1; D ambiguous. The CDR3 covers 14 residues. Germline values: CDR1 SGHRS, CDR2 YFSETQ. Trimming stripped 0 bases from V and 4 bases from J, with 8 bases between. CDR3 loop: CASSLELSYNEQFF. CDR3 sequence (DNA): TGCGCCAGCAGCTTGGAGCTATCGTACAATGAGCAGTTCTTC. Together with reference TRBV5-1 and TRBJ2-1, the CDR3 gives the full variable domain: KAGVTQTPRYLIKTRGQQVTLSCSPISGHRSVSWYQQTPGQGLQFLFEYFSETQRNKGNFPGRFSGRQFSNSRSEMNVSTLELGDSALYLCASSLELSYNEQFFGPGTRLTVL.

The chain links TRBV14 to TRBJ2-1; 10 bases are shared with TRBD2. CDR1 is SGHDN, CDR2 FVKESK, per germline. The CDR3 spans 16 residues. The J segment lost 8 bases and the V segment lost 1 base, leaving 8 bases of the junction unmatched. The CDR3 DNA follows: TGTGCCAGCAGCCAAGTCGGTCTAGCGGGAGCCTATGAGCAGTTCTTC. Translating it yields CASSQVGLAGAYEQFF.

V usage is TRBV30 and J usage is TRBJ2-7; TRBD2 might be the D (7 bases). Germline V gene data show CDR1 as GTSNPN and CDR2 as SVGIG (reference sequence). CDR3 size: 12 residues. Deletions cut 0 bases from V and 10 bases from J, with 13 bases between. CDR3 DNA: TGTGCCTGGAGTGTCGGACGGGGGGCACAGTACTTC. This gives the protein CAWSVGRGAQYF.

V is TRBV5-4 and J is TRBJ2-7, with 13 bases lining up with TRBD2. Losses at the gene ends were 4 bases for V and 5 bases for J; bases not matched to a gene: 15. The CDR3 has 18 residues. Germline V gene data show CDR1 as SGHNT and CDR2 as YYREEE (reference sequence). The CDR3 bases are TGTGCCAGCAGCCCGCAGGGACTAGCGGGACAGCAAGGGAACGAGCAGTACTTC. It is translated as CASSPQGLAGQQGNEQYF. The entire variable domain, with the rest obtained from reference TRBV5-4 and TRBJ2-7, is as follows: ETGVTQSPTHLIKTRGQQVTLRCSSQSGHNTVSWYQQALGQGPQFIFQYYREEENGRGNFPPRFSGLQFPNYSSELNVNALELDDSALYLCASSPQGLAGQQGNEQYFGPGTRLTVT.

V gene TRBV4-1 combines with J gene TRBJ2-4; weak D call: TRBD2 (5 bases). Germline values: CDR1 MGHRA, CDR2 YSYEKL. The CDR3 contains 17 residues. Between the trimmed V and J ends, which lost 4 bases and 2 bases, there was a span of 18 bases. CDR3 region: CASSRLLGSGSKNIQYF. The CDR3 DNA reads as TGCGCCAGCAGCCGCCTACTAGGGTCAGGTTCCAAAAACATTCAGTACTTC.

The chain uses TRBV27 and TRBJ1-1; D not resolved. Trimming stripped 3 bases from V and 3 bases from J, with 11 bases between. The CDR3 length is 14 residues. Germline lookup yields CDR1 MNHEY and CDR2 SMNVEV (reference sequence). CDR3 sequence: CASSLEGFDTEAFF. The CDR3 DNA is TGTGCCAGCAGTTTGGAGGGATTCGACACTGAAGCTTTCTTT.

This rearrangement joins TRBV5-1 to TRBJ1-2, with D perhaps matching TRBD1 (5 bases). The length of the CDR3 is 14 residues. Germline V gene sequence: CDR1 SGHRS, CDR2 YFSETQ. V was trimmed by 4 bases and J by 6 bases, leaving 16 bases between them. CDR3 in DNA: TGCGCCAGCAGCGACGGAGCCAGGGCCAATGGCTACACCTTC. Translation: CASSDGARANGYTF.

This chain joins TRBV30 and TRBJ2-7; TRBD2 is a possible D gene (6 bases). The CDR3 consists of 15 residues. CDR1 is GTSNPN and CDR2 is SVGIG in the germline V gene (reference sequence). V lost 3 bases to trimming and J lost 3 bases, with 18 bases between them. The DNA of the CDR3 is TGTGCCTGGAGCTTTTCGTGGGGGGATAACTACGAGCAGTACTTC. Translated: CAWSFSWGDNYEQYF.

As regards this clone: With only one base between it and a far larger clone, this is likely a read error. The chain recombines TRBV27 with TRBJ2-1, with TRBD2 matching 13 bases. The germline gives CDR1 MNHEY, CDR2 SMNVEV (reference sequence). V lost 5 bases and J lost 5; bases outside the gene matches: 3. This CDR3 comprises 15 residues. This CDR3 reads CASSRLAGGNNEQFF. As DNA, the CDR3 is TGTGCCAGCAGTAGACTAGCGGGAGGTAACAATGAGCAGTTCTTC.